These 19 T cell receptor beta chains were sequenced from one sample in a study of blood T cell repertoires in COVID-19. TCRdb's table, derived via immunoSEQ multiplex PCR, lists solely in-frame clones and lacks some. The table includes 30,000 to 40,000 clones, 80% to 90% detected once. The sample comprised peripheral blood. The receptors derive from a woman older than 75 with active or convalescent COVID-19.

The J gene is TRBJ2-3, the V gene TRBV29-1; 8 bases match TRBD1. This CDR3 has 12 amino acids. V trimming: 4 bases; J trimming: 4 bases; junction bases outside the gene matches: 1. The germline CDR1 and CDR2 sequences are SQVTM and ANQGSEA. The CDR3 sequence: CSVGTGSDTQYF. CDR3 sequence (DNA): TGCAGCGTTGGGACAGGGTCAGATACGCAGTATTTT.

The rearrangement links TRBV7-9 to TRBJ2-2, with D perhaps TRBD1 (6 bases). Trimming left V 4 bases short and J 1 base short, with 13 bases between. Germline loops: CDR1 SEHNR, CDR2 FQNEAQ (reference sequence). CDR3 length equals 16 residues. CDR3 bases: TGTGCCAGCAGCTCGGACAGACTAAAGAACACCGGGGAGCTGTTTTTT. Amino acids: CASSSDRLKNTGELFF.

The rearrangement joins TRBV11-3 to TRBJ1-1, with D perhaps matching TRBD1 (5 bases). This CDR3 is 15 amino acids long. V lost 0 bases to trimming and J lost 0 bases, with 8 bases between them. The germline V gene has CDR1 SGHNT and CDR2 YENEEA. The CDR3 sequence: CASSLDSRVNTEAFF. In DNA, the CDR3 is TGTGCCAGCAGCTTAGACTCCAGGGTGAACACTGAAGCTTTCTTT.

This chain links TRBV19 with TRBJ1-1; D perhaps matches TRBD1 (5 bases). Germline assignment: CDR1 LNHDA and CDR2 SQIVND (reference sequence). CDR3 length equals 15 residues. The V end was cut by 5 bases, the J end by 5 bases, with 18 bases between. CDR3 protein: CASSRGDKSGTEAFF. The CDR3 coding sequence is TGTGCCAGTAGTCGGGGGGATAAATCGGGGACTGAAGCTTTCTTT.

The rearrangement uses TRBV11-2 and TRBJ2-7; 8 nucleotides agree with TRBD1. This CDR3 is built from 14 residues. Losses at the gene ends were 5 bases for V and 5 bases for J; bases not matched to a gene: 8. Germline V lookup: CDR1 SGHAT, CDR2 FQNNGV. CDR3 residues: CASSPRTGLNEQYF. For the CDR3, the DNA is TGTGCCAGCAGCCCGAGGACAGGGTTGAACGAGCAGTACTTC.

This chain links TRBV5-1 with TRBJ2-3; D may be TRBD2 (5 bases). The germline gives CDR1 SGHRS, CDR2 YFSETQ. This CDR3 spans 13 amino acids. V dropped 5 bases and J dropped 3 bases, with 10 bases sitting between them. CDR3 in DNA: TGCGCCAGCAGAAGCGGACCGACAGATACGCAGTATTTT. Encoded protein: CASRSGPTDTQYF.

This chain connects TRBV2 to TRBJ2-1; weak D call: TRBD2 (6 bases). V lost 3 bases, J lost 10 bases, and 16 bases lay in between. The CDR3 runs 14 residues. CDR1 is SNHLY, CDR2 FYNNEI, per germline. CDR3 DNA: TGTGCCAGCAGTGACCACCTTAGCGGACGGGAGCAGTTCTTC. Encoded protein: CASSDHLSGREQFF.

The rearrangement uses TRBV11-3 and TRBJ1-6, with D unclear. Trimming took off 3 bases at V and 9 bases at J, with 12 bases between the two ends. The germline V gene encodes CDR1 SGHNT and CDR2 YENEEA. The CDR3 extends over 14 amino acids. CDR3 sequence reads: CASSFGTRGSPLHF. The CDR3 nucleotides are TGTGCCAGCAGCTTTGGTACGCGAGGTTCACCCCTCCACTTT.

The chain uses TRBV7-2 and TRBJ1-1, with 7 nucleotides matching TRBD1. Germline loops: CDR1 SGHTA, CDR2 FQGNSA. V dropped 1 base and J dropped 8; count of bases not matched to a gene: 4. The length of the CDR3 is 13 residues. The CDR3, as DNA: TGTGCCAGCAGCTTAGGGGACAGAGGAGAAGCTTTCTTT. Residues: CASSLGDRGEAFF. The whole variable domain, filled in from reference TRBV7-2 and TRBJ1-1, reads GAGVSQSPSNKVTEKGKDVELRCDPISGHTALYWYRQSLGQGLEFLIYFQGNSAPDKSGLPSDRFSAERTGGSVSTLTIQRTQQEDSAVYLCASSLGDRGEAFFGQGTRLTVV.

J is TRBJ2-3 and V is TRBV7-8; perhaps TRBD2 as D (6 bases). The V gene's germline CDR1 is SGHVS and CDR2 FQNEAQ. The CDR3 has 14 amino acids. Trimming removed 8 bases from V and 4 bases from J, with 16 bases in between. CDR3 DNA sequence: TGTGCCAGCGTTTCGGCGGGCGGGGCAGATACGCAGTATTTT. Amino acid sequence: CASVSAGGADTQYF.

The V call is TRBV7-3, the J call TRBJ2-3, with D possibly matching TRBD1 (5 bases). In germline, CDR1 is SGHTA, CDR2 FQGTGA. The germline V and J ends were trimmed by 1 base and 5 bases, with 10 bases remaining between them. The CDR3 runs 14 residues. Here the CDR3 DNA reads TGTGCCAGCAGCTTAAGGGGCTTGGGAGATACGCAGTATTTT. Translating gives CASSLRGLGDTQYF.

The sample holds a few counts of this clone. The chain has TRBV5-4 and TRBJ1-1, with D maybe TRBD1 (5 bases). The V gene lost 4 bases and the J gene lost 1 base, with 14 bases spanning the gap. Germline V gene lookup returns CDR1 SGHNT and CDR2 YYREEE (reference sequence). The CDR3 runs 15 residues. The CDR3 sequence is CASSPGGESNTEAFF. The CDR3 DNA follows: TGTGCCAGCAGCCCGGGGGGAGAATCGAACACTGAAGCTTTCTTT.

The chain employs TRBV5-8 and TRBJ2-1; tentatively, D is TRBD1 (6 bases). V was clipped by 7 bases and J by 7 bases, with 12 bases between them. CDR1 and CDR2 from the germline V gene are SGHTS and YDEGEE. The CDR3 is made up of 12 amino acids. The CDR3 region has the DNA TGTGCCAGCGGGGGCTTAATAAATGAGCAGTTCTTC. This gives the protein CASGGLINEQFF.

This clone was counted a few times. The chain combines TRBV7-9 with TRBJ2-3; no reliable D call. Trimming pared 5 bases from V and 7 bases from J, leaving 22 bases between. The CDR3 has 16 residues. Per the germline V gene, CDR1 is SEHNR and CDR2 is FQNEAQ (reference sequence). CDR3 sequence: CASSPLGPQSGNTQYF. The CDR3 nucleotides are TGTGCCAGCAGCCCCCTGGGTCCCCAGTCAGGTAATACGCAGTATTTT. Combining the CDR3 with reference TRBV7-9 and TRBJ2-3 gives the whole variable domain DTGVSQNPRHKITKRGQNVTFRCDPISEHNRLYWYRQTLGQGPEFLTYFQNEAQLEKSRLLSDRFSAERPKGSFSTLEIQRTEQGDSAMYLCASSPLGPQSGNTQYFGPGTRLTVL.

The chain links TRBV5-5 to TRBJ2-3, with D possibly matching TRBD2 (6 bases). The CDR3 sequence is 16 residues long. Germline CDR1 SGHKS, CDR2 YYEKEE (reference sequence). The V and J ends lost 4 bases and 2 bases respectively, with 17 bases between them. This CDR3 is CASSPPGSGPTDTQYF. CDR3 nucleotides: TGTGCCAGCAGCCCGCCCGGGAGTGGGCCCACAGATACGCAGTATTTT.

This sequence joins TRBV30 and TRBJ2-1; TRBD2 agrees at 8 bases. The CDR3 runs 13 residues. V trimming: 3 bases; J trimming: 7 bases; junction bases outside the gene matches: 5. Germline CDR1 GTSNPN, CDR2 SVGIG (reference sequence). CDR3 protein: CAWRTGGGNEQFF. CDR3 coding DNA: TGTGCCTGGAGGACGGGGGGGGGAAATGAGCAGTTCTTC.

The CDR3 here is CASRDRGTEKLFF. CDR3 sequence (DNA): TGTGCCAGTCGCGACAGGGGTACTGAAAAACTGTTTTTT. J is TRBJ1-4 and V is TRBV3-1 (or the pseudogene TRBV3-2); 8 bases are shared with TRBD1. CDR3 length: 13 residues. CDR1 LGHDT and CDR2 YNNKEL come from the germline V gene (reference sequence). Losses at the gene ends were 9 bases for V and 7 bases for J; bases not matched to a gene: 7.

CDR3 nucleotides: TGTGCCAGCAGTTACTCGAAGGTTAGCGGGATGGGGCAGTTCTTC. The encoded protein is CASSYSKVSGMGQFF. This rearrangement joins TRBV6-2 or TRBV6-3 to TRBJ2-1; 8 bases fit TRBD2. The CDR3 has 15 amino acids. The V gene end was trimmed by 0 bases and the J gene end by 12 bases; junction bases not matched to a gene: 10. Germline values: CDR1 MNHEY, CDR2 SVGEGT.

Here the CDR3 reads CASSTSGFSYNEQFF. The CDR3, as DNA: TGTGCCAGCAGCACGAGCGGGTTCTCCTACAATGAGCAGTTCTTC. The chain joins TRBV9 to TRBJ2-1, with D tentatively TRBD2 (6 bases). CDR3 size: 15 residues. Germline-derived CDR1 and CDR2 are SGDLS and YYNGEE. V gave up 4 bases and J gave up 0 bases, with 11 bases separating them.